The subject of this entry is one T cell receptor beta chain. This record comes from a study of T-cell memory formation after mild COVID-19. As for the study in general: Clusters of TCRs were largely donor specific.

Germline CDR1 is LNHDA and CDR2 is SQIVND (reference sequence). The V and J ends lost 6 bases and 9 bases respectively, with 17 bases between them. The CDR3 runs to 14 residues. Constant-segment primers served in 5'RACE that generated TCR alpha and TCR beta cDNA libraries bearing sample barcodes and UMIs. MiXCR, run by TCRdb on the 5' RACE reads, gives a single entry per CDR3 protein. The sample carries roughly 250,000 distinct CDR3 sequences, about 16% recorded once. What was sequenced was PBMCs or a T cell subset sorted from them (not recorded which). This TCR derives from a young man who had mild COVID-19 (a few samples of this study predate the infection). Cell type and time point are not known. The chain uses TRBV19 and TRBJ1-4, with D maybe TRBD1 (5 bases). CDR3 sequence reads: CASSIVSGAKKLFF. The DNA for the CDR3 is TGTGCCAGTAGCATCGTTTCCGGGGCTAAAAAACTGTTTTTT.